A single sample is the source of the 3 T cell receptor beta chains below, sequenced in a study of a mutant IDH1 vaccine in newly diagnosed glioma. Time point meaning: baseline, week 1 (first vaccination visit). As to treatment: pre-vaccination baseline after standard-of-care therapy. Only in-frame clones appear in the TCRdb table, and some are missing; sequencing was by immunoSEQ multiplex PCR. In the table there are under 35,000 clones, about four fifths of which are singletons. Here the sequenced sample was PBMCs, taken from a glioma patient treated with radiotherapy, temozolomide or both. These receptor sequences come from a man aged 30-40 years with glioma.

CDR3 sequence (DNA): TGTGCCATCAGTTCGGGACGGGCCGGGGAGCTGTTTTTT. It codes for CAISSGRAGELFF. The rearrangement links TRBV10-3 to TRBJ2-2; perhaps D is TRBD1 or TRBD2 (5 bases each). From germline, CDR1 is ENHRY and CDR2 SYGVKD. The V end lost 5 bases, the J end lost 6 bases, and 10 bases lay between the germline ends. This CDR3 is built from 13 residues.

The chain employs TRBV11-3 and TRBJ2-2, with 9 bases identical to TRBD2. J lost 3 bases, V lost 1 base, and 3 bases had no gene match. Germline V gives CDR1 SGHNT, CDR2 YENEEA. The CDR3 sequence is 16 residues long. The chain's CDR3 is CASSLASGRYTGELFF. The CDR3 nucleotides are TGTGCCAGCAGCTTAGCGAGCGGGAGGTACACCGGGGAGCTGTTTTTT.

The rearrangement joins TRBV6-5 to TRBJ1-6, with 10 bases fitting TRBD1. The CDR3 has 15 amino acids. Germline V gives CDR1 MNHEY, CDR2 SVGAGI. The J segment lost 7 bases and the V segment lost 4 bases, leaving 4 bases of the junction unmatched. This chain's CDR3 is CASSSSGQGNSPLHF. The CDR3 DNA sequence: TGTGCCAGCAGTTCATCGGGACAGGGGAATTCACCCCTCCACTTT.